These T cell receptor beta chains were read from a single sample in a study of CD8 T cells in Susac syndrome. Via MiXCR, TCRdb re-called the immunoSEQ multiplex PCR reads, giving one row per CDR3 protein. The repertoire has a few hundred thousand distinct CDR3 sequences, around 85% of them found once; the top ten carry 0.12%. Sequenced input: CD8+ T cells from PBMCs. The receptors originated from a human donor with multiple sclerosis. The CDR3 runs from the conserved cysteine through the conserved F or W. The D gene is left open where the match is weak. Rows may omit the clone size; those that give it use once, few, many or a size class.

cdr3_aa cdr3_nt v_call d_call clone_size j_call
CAISDGTEAFF TGTGCCATCAGTGACGGCACTGAAGCTTTCTTT TRBV10-3 - - TRBJ1-1
CASSDSAEGSDTQYF TGTGCCAGCAGTGACTCCGCGGAAGGGTCAGATACGCAGTATTTT TRBV6-5 - - TRBJ2-3
CAISPATRDSRYEQYF TGTGCCATCAGCCCCGCGACTAGGGACTCTCGCTACGAGCAGTACTTC TRBV10-3 - - TRBJ2-7
CASSQVGSGAYEQYF TGCGCCAGCAGCCAAGTCGGATCAGGAGCCTACGAGCAGTACTTC TRBV4-1 - - TRBJ2-7
CASSPPMGTEAFF TGCGCCAGCAGCCCTCCGATGGGGACTGAAGCTTTCTTT TRBV5-1 - - TRBJ1-1
CSARGPGSTEAFF TGCAGTGCTAGAGGTCCGGGGAGCACTGAAGCTTTCTTT TRBV20-1 - - TRBJ1-1
CASSPRTSGFYEQYF TGTGCCAGCAGCCCGCGGACTAGCGGATTCTACGAGCAGTACTTC TRBV3-1 TRBD2 - TRBJ2-7
CASSQRGYAQPQHF TGTGCCAGCAGTCAACGGGGGTACGCTCAGCCCCAGCATTTT TRBV28 - - TRBJ1-5
CASTQTGGPEAFF TGTGCCAGCACCCAAACAGGGGGGCCTGAAGCTTTCTTT TRBV7-9 TRBD1 - TRBJ1-1
CASSSDWKTYEQYF TGTGCCAGCAGTTCAGACTGGAAAACCTACGAGCAGTACTTC TRBV27 - - TRBJ2-7
CASSSWSASYEQYF TGTGCCAGCAGTTCCTGGTCTGCCTCCTACGAGCAGTACTTC TRBV6-2/TRBV6-3 - - TRBJ2-7
CAWTGGYSYEQYF TGTGCCTGGACAGGGGGTTACTCCTACGAGCAGTACTTC TRBV30 TRBD1 few TRBJ2-7
CSVVEGMDEQYF TGCAGCGTTGTAGAGGGGATGGACGAGCAGTACTTC TRBV29-1 - - TRBJ2-7
CASSLEGRGGYDGYTF TGCGCCAGCAGCTTGGAGGGACGCGGCGGATATGATGGCTACACCTTC TRBV5-1 - - TRBJ1-2
CASSQDAGPTEAFF TGCGCCAGCAGCCAAGACGCAGGGCCCACTGAAGCTTTCTTT TRBV4-1 - - TRBJ1-1
CASSFNTYEQYF TGTGCCAGCAGTTTTAATACCTACGAGCAGTACTTC TRBV27 - once TRBJ2-7
CSARDWDSAGEQFF TGCAGTGCTAGAGATTGGGATAGCGCGGGGGAGCAGTTCTTC TRBV20-1 - once TRBJ2-1
CASSQDRDWGTDTQYF TGTGCCAGCAGCCAAGATCGGGACTGGGGCACAGATACGCAGTATTTT TRBV14 - - TRBJ2-3
CAISAAFASNQPQHF TGTGCCATCAGTGCGGCCTTCGCGAGCAATCAGCCCCAGCATTTT TRBV10-3 - - TRBJ1-5
CASSLSGQHSNQPQHF TGTGCCAGCAGTTTATCCGGTCAGCATAGCAATCAGCCCCAGCATTTT TRBV27 - - TRBJ1-5
CASRGTTDTQYF TGTGCCAGCCGGGGGACCACAGATACGCAGTATTTT TRBV7-9 - - TRBJ2-3
CASSLVVGTTSPYEQYF TGTGCCAGCAGTTTAGTCGTTGGGACGACTAGCCCCTACGAGCAGTACTTC TRBV27 TRBD2 - TRBJ2-7
CASSFPTSHEQFF TGCGCCAGCAGCTTCCCGACTAGCCATGAGCAGTTCTTC TRBV5-1 TRBD2 - TRBJ2-1
CASSLDELYGYTF TGTGCCAGCAGTCTTGACGAACTCTATGGCTACACCTTC TRBV27 - - TRBJ1-2
CASSYYRTGGSYNEQFF TGTGCCAGCAGTTACTATCGGACAGGGGGCTCCTACAATGAGCAGTTCTTC TRBV6-5 TRBD1 - TRBJ2-1
CASSPVGRTNTGELFF TGTGCCAGCTCACCAGTAGGGAGGACGAACACCGGGGAGCTGTTTTTT TRBV18 - - TRBJ2-2